Listed here are 3 T cell receptor beta chains from one sample, sequenced in a study of blood T cell repertoires in COVID-19. Assay: immunoSEQ multiplex PCR; the TCRdb copy retains only in-frame clones and omits some. The repertoire holds around 99,000 clones, about three quarters seen once, with roughly 8.6% in the top ten. Sequencing used peripheral blood. The receptors shown here come from a man aged 50 to 60 who had recovered from COVID-19.

The chain links TRBV5-1 to TRBJ2-1; 9 bases map to TRBD2. J was trimmed by 5 bases and V by 0 bases; bases with no gene match: 0. The germline V gene has CDR1 SGHRS and CDR2 YFSETQ. This CDR3 is 14 amino acids long. The CDR3 region has the DNA TGCGCCAGCAGCTTGGCTAGCGGGAACAATGAGCAGTTCTTC. This codes for CASSLASGNNEQFF.

This clone was counted once. V usage is TRBV25-1 and J usage is TRBJ1-6; 7 nucleotides match TRBD1. Germline V gives CDR1 MGHDK, CDR2 SYGVNS. V shed 4 bases, J shed 10 bases, and the junction held 7 bases outside the gene matches. The CDR3 has 14 residues. The CDR3 coding sequence is TGTGCCAGCAGTGGGTCAGGGGGTAACTCACCCCTCCACTTT. Amino acid sequence: CASSGSGGNSPLHF.

V and J are TRBV6-5 and TRBJ2-5; 10 positions agree with TRBD1. The CDR3 length is 15 residues. Trimming cost V 6 bases and J 5 bases; bases outside gene matches: 9. Germline CDR1 MNHEY, CDR2 SVGAGI. DNA of the CDR3: TGTGCCAGCAGCTCAGACAGGGGGCGGCGGGAGACCCAGTACTTC. Amino acid sequence: CASSSDRGRRETQYF.